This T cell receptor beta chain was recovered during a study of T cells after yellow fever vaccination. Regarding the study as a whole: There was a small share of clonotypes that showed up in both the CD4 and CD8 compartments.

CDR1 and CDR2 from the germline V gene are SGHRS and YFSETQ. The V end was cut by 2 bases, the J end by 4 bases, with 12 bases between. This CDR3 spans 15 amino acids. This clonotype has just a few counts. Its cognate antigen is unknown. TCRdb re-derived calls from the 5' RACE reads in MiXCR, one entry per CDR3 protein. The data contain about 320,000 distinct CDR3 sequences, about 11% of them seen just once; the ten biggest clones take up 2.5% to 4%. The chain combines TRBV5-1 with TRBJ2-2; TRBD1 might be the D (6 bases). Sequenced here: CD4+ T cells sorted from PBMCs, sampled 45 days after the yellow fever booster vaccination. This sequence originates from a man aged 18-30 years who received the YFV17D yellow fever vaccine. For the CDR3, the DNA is TGCGCCAGCAGCTTACAGGGCAGCGGCACCGGGGAGCTGTTTTTT. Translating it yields CASSLQGSGTGELFF.